This TCR beta chain is drawn from a study of shared clonotypes between healthy human individuals. About the study: Per donor, CD8 memory used one plate, CD8 naive used two, CD4 memory used three and CD4 naive used three.

Only in-frame clones appear in the TCRdb table, and some are missing; sequencing was by immunoSEQ multiplex PCR. This table holds about 1.5 million clones, 95% to 99% found once. Trimming shortened V by 0 bases and J by 5 bases, and 12 bases separated the two germline ends. From germline, CDR1 is MRHNA and CDR2 SNTAGT. The CDR3 consists of 15 residues. The sequencing sample was made of naive CD4+ T cells sorted from blood. Described subset: CD45RA+ positively selected. This chain connects TRBV6-4 to TRBJ2-3, with D possibly being TRBD1 or TRBD2 (6 bases each). This sequence originates from a man aged 25-45 years in good health. The CDR3 coding sequence is TGTGCCAGCAGTGACTCGATAGGGGGGTTAGATACGCAGTATTTT. The encoded protein is CASSDSIGGLDTQYF.